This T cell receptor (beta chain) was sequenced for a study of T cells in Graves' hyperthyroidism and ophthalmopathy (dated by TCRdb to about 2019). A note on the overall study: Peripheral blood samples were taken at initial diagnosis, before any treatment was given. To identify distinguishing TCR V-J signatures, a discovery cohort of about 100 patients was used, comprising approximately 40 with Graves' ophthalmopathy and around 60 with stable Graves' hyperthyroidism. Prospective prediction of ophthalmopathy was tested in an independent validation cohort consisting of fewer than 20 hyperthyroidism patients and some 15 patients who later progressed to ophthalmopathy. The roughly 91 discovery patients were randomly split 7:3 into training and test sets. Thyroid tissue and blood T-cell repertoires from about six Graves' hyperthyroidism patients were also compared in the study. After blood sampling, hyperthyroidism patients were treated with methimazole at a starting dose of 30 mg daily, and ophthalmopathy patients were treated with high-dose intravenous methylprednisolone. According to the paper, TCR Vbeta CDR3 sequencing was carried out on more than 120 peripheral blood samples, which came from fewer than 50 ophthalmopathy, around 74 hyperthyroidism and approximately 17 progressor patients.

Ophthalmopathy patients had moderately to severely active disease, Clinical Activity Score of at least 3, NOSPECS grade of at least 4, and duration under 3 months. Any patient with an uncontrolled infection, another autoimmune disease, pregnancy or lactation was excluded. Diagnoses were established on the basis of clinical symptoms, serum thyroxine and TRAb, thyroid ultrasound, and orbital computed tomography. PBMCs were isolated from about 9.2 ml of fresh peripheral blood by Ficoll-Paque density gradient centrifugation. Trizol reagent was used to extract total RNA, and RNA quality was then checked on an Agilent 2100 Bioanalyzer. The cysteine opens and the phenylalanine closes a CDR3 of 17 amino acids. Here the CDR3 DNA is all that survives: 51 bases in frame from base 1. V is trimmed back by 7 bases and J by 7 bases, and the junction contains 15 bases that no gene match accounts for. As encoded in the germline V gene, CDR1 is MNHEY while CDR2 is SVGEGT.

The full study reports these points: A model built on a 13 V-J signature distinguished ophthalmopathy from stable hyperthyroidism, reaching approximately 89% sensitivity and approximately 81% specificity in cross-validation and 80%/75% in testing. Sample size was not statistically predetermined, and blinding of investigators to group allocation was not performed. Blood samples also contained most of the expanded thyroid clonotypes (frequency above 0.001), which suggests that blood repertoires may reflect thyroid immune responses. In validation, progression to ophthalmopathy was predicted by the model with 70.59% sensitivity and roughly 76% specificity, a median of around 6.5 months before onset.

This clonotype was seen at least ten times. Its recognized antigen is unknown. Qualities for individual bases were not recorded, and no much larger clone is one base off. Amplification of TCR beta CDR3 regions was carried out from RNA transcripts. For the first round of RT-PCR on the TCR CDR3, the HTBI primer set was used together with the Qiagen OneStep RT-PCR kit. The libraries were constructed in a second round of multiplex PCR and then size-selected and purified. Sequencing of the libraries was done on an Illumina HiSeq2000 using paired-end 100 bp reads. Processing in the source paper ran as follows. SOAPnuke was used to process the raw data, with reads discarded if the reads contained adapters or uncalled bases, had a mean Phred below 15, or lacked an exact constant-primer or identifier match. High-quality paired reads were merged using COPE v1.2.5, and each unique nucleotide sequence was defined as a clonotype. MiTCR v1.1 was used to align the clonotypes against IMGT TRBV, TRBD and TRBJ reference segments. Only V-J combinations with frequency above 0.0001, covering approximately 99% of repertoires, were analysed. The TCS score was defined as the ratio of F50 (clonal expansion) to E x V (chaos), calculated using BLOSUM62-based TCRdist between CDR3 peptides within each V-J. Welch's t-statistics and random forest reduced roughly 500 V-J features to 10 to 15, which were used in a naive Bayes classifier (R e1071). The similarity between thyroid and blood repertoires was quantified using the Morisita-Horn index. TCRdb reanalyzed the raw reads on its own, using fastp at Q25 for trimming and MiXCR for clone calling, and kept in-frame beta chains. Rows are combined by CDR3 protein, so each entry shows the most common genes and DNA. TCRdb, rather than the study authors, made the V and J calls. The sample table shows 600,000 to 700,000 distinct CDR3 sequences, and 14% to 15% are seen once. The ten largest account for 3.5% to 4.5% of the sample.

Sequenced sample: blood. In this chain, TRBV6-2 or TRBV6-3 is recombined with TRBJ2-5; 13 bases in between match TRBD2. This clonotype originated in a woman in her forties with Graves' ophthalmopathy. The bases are TGTGCCAGCACGAGTACGACCGGGACTAGCGGGGAAGGGACCCAGTACTTC. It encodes CASTSTTGTSGEGTQYF.